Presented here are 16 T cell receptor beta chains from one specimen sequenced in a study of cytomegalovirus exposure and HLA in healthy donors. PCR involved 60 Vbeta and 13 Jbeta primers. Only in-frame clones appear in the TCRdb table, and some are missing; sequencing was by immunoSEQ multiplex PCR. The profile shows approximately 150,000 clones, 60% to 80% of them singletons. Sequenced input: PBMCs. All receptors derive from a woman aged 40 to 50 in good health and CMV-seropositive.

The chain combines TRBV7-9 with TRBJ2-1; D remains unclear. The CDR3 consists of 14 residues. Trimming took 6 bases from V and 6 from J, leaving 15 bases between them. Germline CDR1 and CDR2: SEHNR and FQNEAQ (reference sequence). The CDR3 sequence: CASSRFERGNEQFF. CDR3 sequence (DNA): TGTGCCAGCAGTCGCTTTGAGCGAGGCAATGAGCAGTTCTTC.

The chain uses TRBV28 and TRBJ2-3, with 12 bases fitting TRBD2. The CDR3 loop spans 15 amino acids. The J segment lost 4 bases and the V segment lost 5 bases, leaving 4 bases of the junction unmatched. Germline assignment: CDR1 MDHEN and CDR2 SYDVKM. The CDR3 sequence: CASSPSGGASDTQYF. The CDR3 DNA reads TGTGCCAGCAGTCCTAGCGGGGGGGCCTCAGATACGCAGTATTTT.

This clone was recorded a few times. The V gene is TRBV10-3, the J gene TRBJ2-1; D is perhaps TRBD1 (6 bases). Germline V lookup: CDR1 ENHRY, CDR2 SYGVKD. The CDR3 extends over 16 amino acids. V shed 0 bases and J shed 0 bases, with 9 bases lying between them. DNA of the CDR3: TGTGCCATCAGTGAGTCTTGGGGGCGCTCCTACAATGAGCAGTTCTTC. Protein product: CAISESWGRSYNEQFF.

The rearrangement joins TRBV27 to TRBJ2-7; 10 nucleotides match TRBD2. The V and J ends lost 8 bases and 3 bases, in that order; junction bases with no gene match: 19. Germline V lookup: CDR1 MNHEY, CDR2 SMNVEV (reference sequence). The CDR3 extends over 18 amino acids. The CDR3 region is CASPPPGPASGGRYEQYF. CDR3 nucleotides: TGTGCCAGCCCACCCCCGGGGCCTGCTAGCGGGGGTCGCTACGAGCAGTACTTC.

The CDR3 is CASSLGTGWEQYF. The CDR3 bases are TGTGCCAGCAGCTTGGGGACAGGTTGGGAGCAGTACTTC. V is TRBV4-2 and J is TRBJ2-7; 8 nucleotides match TRBD1. After removal of 5 bases from V and 7 bases from J, the junction contained 7 bases not matched to a gene. The CDR3 length is 13 residues. Germline CDR1 reads LGHNA; CDR2 reads YNFKEQ.

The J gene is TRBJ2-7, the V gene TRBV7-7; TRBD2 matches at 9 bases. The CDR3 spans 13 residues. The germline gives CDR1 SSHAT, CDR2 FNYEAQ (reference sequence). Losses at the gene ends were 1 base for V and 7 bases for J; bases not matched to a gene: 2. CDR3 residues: CASSLGLAEEQYF. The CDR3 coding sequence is TGTGCCAGCAGCTTAGGACTAGCGGAAGAGCAGTACTTC. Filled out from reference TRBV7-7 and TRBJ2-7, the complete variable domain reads GAGVSQSPRYKVTKRGQDVTLRCDPISSHATLYWYQQALGQGPEFLTYFNYEAQPDKSGLPSDRFSAERPEGSISTLTIQRTEQRDSAMYRCASSLGLAEEQYFGPGTRLTVT.

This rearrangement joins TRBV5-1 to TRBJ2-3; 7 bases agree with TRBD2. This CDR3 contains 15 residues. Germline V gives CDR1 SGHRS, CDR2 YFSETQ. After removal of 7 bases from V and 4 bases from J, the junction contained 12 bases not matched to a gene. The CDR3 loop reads CASHPSSGGADTQYF. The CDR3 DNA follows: TGCGCCAGCCACCCTTCCTCGGGGGGTGCAGATACGCAGTATTTT.

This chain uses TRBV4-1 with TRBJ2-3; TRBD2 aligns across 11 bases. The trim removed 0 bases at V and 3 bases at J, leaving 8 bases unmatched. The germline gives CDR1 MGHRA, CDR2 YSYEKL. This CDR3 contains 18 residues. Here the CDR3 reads CASSQDPVAGGLTDTQYF. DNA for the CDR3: TGCGCCAGCAGCCAAGACCCCGTAGCGGGGGGGCTAACAGATACGCAGTATTTT.

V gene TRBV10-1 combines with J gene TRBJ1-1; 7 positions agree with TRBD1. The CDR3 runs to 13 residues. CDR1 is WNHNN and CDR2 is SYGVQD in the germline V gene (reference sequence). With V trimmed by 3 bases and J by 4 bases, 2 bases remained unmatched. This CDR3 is CASSDAGGTEAFF. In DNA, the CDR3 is TGCGCCAGCAGTGATGCAGGGGGCACTGAAGCTTTCTTT.

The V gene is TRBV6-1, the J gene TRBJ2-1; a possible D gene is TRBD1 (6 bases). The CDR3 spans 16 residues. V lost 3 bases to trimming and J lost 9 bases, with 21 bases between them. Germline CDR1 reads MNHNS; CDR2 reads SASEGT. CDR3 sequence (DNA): TGTGCCAGCAGTGAGCGACAGGTTTTAGGTGGGGGTGAGCAGTTCTTC. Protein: CASSERQVLGGGEQFF.

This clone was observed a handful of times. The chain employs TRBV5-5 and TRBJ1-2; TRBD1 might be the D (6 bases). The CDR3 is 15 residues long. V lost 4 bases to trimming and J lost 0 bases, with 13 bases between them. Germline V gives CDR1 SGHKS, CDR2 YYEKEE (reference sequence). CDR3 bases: TGTGCCAGCAGCCAAGGGGGGGGCACTAACTATGGCTACACCTTC. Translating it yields CASSQGGGTNYGYTF.

The DNA of the CDR3 is TGTGCCAGCATTACGAGGCGGGGGACTGGAAACACCATATATTTT. Encoded protein: CASITRRGTGNTIYF. J is TRBJ1-3 and V is TRBV2, with D possibly TRBD1 on 5 matching bases. The germline V gene has CDR1 SNHLY and CDR2 FYNNEI. The CDR3 contains 15 residues. V lost 7 bases, J lost 2 bases, and 15 bases lay in between. The variable domain in full, completed from reference TRBV2 and TRBJ1-3, reads EPEVTQTPSHQVTQMGQEVILRCVPISNHLYFYWYRQILGQKVEFLVSFYNNEISEKSEIFDDQFSVERPDGSNFTLKIRSTKLEDSAMYFCASITRRGTGNTIYFGEGSWLTVV.

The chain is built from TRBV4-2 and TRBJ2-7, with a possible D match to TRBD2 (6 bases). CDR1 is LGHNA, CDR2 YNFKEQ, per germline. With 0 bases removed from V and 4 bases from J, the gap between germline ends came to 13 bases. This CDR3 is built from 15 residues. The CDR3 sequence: CASSQEQGGFYEQYF. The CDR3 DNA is TGTGCCAGCAGCCAAGAGCAGGGAGGCTTTTACGAGCAGTACTTC.

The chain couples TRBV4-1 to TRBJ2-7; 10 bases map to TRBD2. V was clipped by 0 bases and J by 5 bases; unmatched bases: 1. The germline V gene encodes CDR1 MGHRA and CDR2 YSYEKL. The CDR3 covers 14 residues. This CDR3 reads CASSQETSGDEQYF. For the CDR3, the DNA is TGCGCCAGCAGCCAAGAAACTAGCGGGGACGAGCAGTACTTC.

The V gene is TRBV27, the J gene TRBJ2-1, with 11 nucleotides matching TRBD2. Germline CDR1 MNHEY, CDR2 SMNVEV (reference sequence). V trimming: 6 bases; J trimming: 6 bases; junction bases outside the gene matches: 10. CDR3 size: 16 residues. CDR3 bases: TGTGCCAGCAGCTACTTTTTAGCGGGGGGGCCCAATGAGCAGTTCTTC. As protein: CASSYFLAGGPNEQFF.

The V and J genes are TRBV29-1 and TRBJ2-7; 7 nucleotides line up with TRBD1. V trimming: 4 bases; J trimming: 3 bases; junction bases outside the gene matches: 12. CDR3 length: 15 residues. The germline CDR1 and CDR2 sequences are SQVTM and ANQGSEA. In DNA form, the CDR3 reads TGCAGCGTTGGTGATCCGGGACAGACCCTCTACGAGCAGTACTTC. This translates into CSVGDPGQTLYEQYF.